Shown below are 2 T cell receptor beta chains from a single sample sequenced in a study of blood T cell repertoires in COVID-19. Sequencing was performed with immunoSEQ multiplex PCR; in TCRdb, only in-frame clones are kept and a portion is missing. The sample lists 150,000 or so clones, just over 85% occurring once. Input material: peripheral blood. Source of these receptors: an older woman with acute or convalescent COVID-19.

The rearrangement links TRBV19 to TRBJ1-5; 7 bases align to TRBD1. With 6 bases clipped from V and 6 bases from J, the junction kept 5 bases outside the gene matches. Germline CDR1 LNHDA, CDR2 SQIVND (reference sequence). CDR3 length equals 13 residues. The CDR3 sequence is CASRGTEIQPQHF. As DNA, the CDR3 is TGTGCCAGTAGGGGGACAGAGATTCAGCCCCAGCATTTT.

The chain recombines TRBV28 with TRBJ2-1, with 8 positions matching TRBD2. Germline-derived CDR1 and CDR2 are MDHEN and SYDVKM. There are 17 residues in the CDR3. V lost 3 bases and J lost 0; bases outside the gene matches: 7. The CDR3 here is CASSLLVAGTSYNEQFF. The CDR3 DNA is TGTGCCAGCAGTTTGTTGGTAGCGGGGACCTCCTACAATGAGCAGTTCTTC.